These T cell receptor beta chains were read from a single sample in a study of regulatory T cells in long-lasting Graves disease. TCRdb independently ran MiXCR on the multiplex PCR reads; one entry per CDR3 protein. Among 400,000 to 500,000 distinct CDR3 sequences, around 20% were seen once, and the ten largest hold approximately 15%. The material was peripheral blood mononuclear cells (PBMCs), obtained when the disease was refractory, from a patient treated with antithyroid drugs. These receptor sequences come from a female donor with Graves disease. The CDR3 runs from the conserved cysteine through the conserved F or W. The order of the fields is clone size, J gene, V gene, CDR3 protein. Clone size appears in some rows only: once, few, many, or a class for an expanded clone.

>-|TRBJ2-2|TRBV4-2
CASSQDSGRGFTGELFF
>many|TRBJ1-1|TRBV10-3
CAISEGVNTEAFF
>few|TRBJ2-1|TRBV6-1
CASAPTSLSYEQFF
>-|TRBJ1-5|TRBV6-1
CASSEARGGQPQHF
>-|TRBJ2-3|TRBV27
CASQIGGTQYF
>once|TRBJ1-1|TRBV6-4
CASSYGLVRNTEAFF
>few|TRBJ2-7|TRBV7-9
CASSLVGVGSRHEQYF
>many|TRBJ2-2|TRBV6-1
CASSFRAEGTGELFF
>few|TRBJ2-7|TRBV19
CASSSVSTGGYEQYF
>few|TRBJ1-6|TRBV10-3
CAISEGSFYSPLHF
>-|TRBJ1-2|TRBV5-4
CASSLATGHNYGYTF
>-|TRBJ2-1|TRBV4-1
CASSQGQYNEQFF
>many|TRBJ2-7|TRBV28
CASSPRRDEQYF
>few|TRBJ2-7|TRBV5-6
CASSFVQSYEQYF
>-|TRBJ2-7|TRBV7-9
CASSYGQGMEYF
>few|TRBJ1-5|TRBV19
CASSIGTGGAGFRQPQHF
>-|TRBJ2-2|TRBV28
CASSLAGFTGELFF
>-|TRBJ2-6|TRBV11-2
CASSRDTISSGANVLAF
>few|TRBJ1-4|TRBV6-5
CASSYSRGQGGNEKLFF
>-|TRBJ2-5|TRBV10-1
CAKSRQEQETQYF
>many|TRBJ2-5|TRBV2
CASPTQRGGDEWQETQYF
>-|TRBJ2-5|TRBV5-1
CASSLWTSGKETQYF
>many|TRBJ2-2|TRBV15
CATSRGRRVSGELFF
>many|TRBJ2-7|TRBV6-1
CASTRDLYSYEQYF
>many|TRBJ2-7|TRBV20-1
CSARGPGLAGGNEQYF
>few|TRBJ2-5|TRBV4-2
CASSQGRGGLAGGRVQETQYF
>few|TRBJ2-7|TRBV30
CAWKEREAYYEQYF
>many|TRBJ2-7|TRBV27
CASSFGKDYEQYF
>-|TRBJ2-2|TRBV12-3/TRBV12-4
CASSRLTGMNTGELSF
>many|TRBJ2-7|TRBV28
CASSLFGGGSYEQYF
>-|TRBJ2-7|TRBV10-2
CASSDVAGTYEQYF
>-|TRBJ2-5|TRBV30
CACRLGLAGFQETQYF
>few|TRBJ2-7|TRBV5-1
CASSFAGGEYEQYF
>few|TRBJ2-2|TRBV14
CASSQETGDTGELFF
>-|TRBJ2-7|TRBV28
CASSGYRGSDEQYF